This T cell receptor (beta chain) originates from a study of monozygotic twins with inflammatory bowel disease. For this clonotype: As yet, its antigen is unknown.

With eight separate reactions per sample, the authors made cDNA. The cDNA of both the TCRalpha and TCRbeta chains was subjected to two nested PCRs of 16 and 9 cycles. Following a re-call of the 5' RACE reads, TCRdb has one entry per CDR3 protein and lacks DNA. This sample's table reports about 210,000 distinct CDR3 sequences. Germline CDR1 and CDR2: SGHTA and FQGNSA. This CDR3 is 15 amino acids long. Overall study results and limits: IBD patients share fewer clonotypes with other people than healthy twins do, especially with disease activity. Resolution of different T cell subtypes was not achieved.

The receptor was isolated from a human donor with ulcerative colitis or Crohn's disease, or a healthy co-twin of an affected twin (not recorded which). The sample consisted of blood. The chain carries TRBV7-2 and TRBJ1-6; TCRdb names TRBD1, which stays unverified in the absence of DNA. CDR3 sequence reads: CASTPDRGGNSPLHF. The full variable domain, in which reference TRBV7-2 and TRBJ1-6 provide the parts outside the CDR3, is GAGVSQSPSNKVTEKGKDVELRCDPISGHTALYWYRQSLGQGLEFLIYFQGNSAPDKSGLPSDRFSAERTGGSVSTLTIQRTQQEDSAVYLCASTPDRGGNSPLHFGNGTRLTVT.